This is a list of T cell receptor beta chains from one sample in a study of blood T cell repertoires in COVID-19. The protocol was immunoSEQ multiplex PCR, while the TCRdb copy is restricted to in-frame clones and leaves out a portion. This sample yields fewer than 250,000 clones, of which more than 70% are seen a single time; about 8.1% belongs to the top ten. Sequenced material: peripheral blood. These receptors came from a woman aged 45-65 years with acute or convalescent COVID-19. Each CDR3 is given with its conserved first and last residue. D genes are given only for firm matches. Size tells how often a clone was seen (once, few, many) or the class of an expanded clone, and some rows leave it out.

d_call,j_call,v_call,clone_size,cdr3_length,cdr3_nt,cdr3_aa
TRBD1,TRBJ2-1,TRBV14,NA,15,TGTGCCAGCAGCCCAGTGACAGGGCGTCCCAATGAGCAGTTCTTC,CASSPVTGRPNEQFF
NA,TRBJ2-3,TRBV28,NA,16,TGTGCCAGCAGTTTCCAGCTAGCCTATAGCACAGATACGCAGTATTTT,CASSFQLAYSTDTQYF
TRBD2,TRBJ2-7,TRBV27,NA,15,TGTGCCAGCAGCCGACTAGCGGGGGGGACCTACGAGCAGTACTTC,CASSRLAGGTYEQYF
NA,TRBJ1-4,TRBV12-3/TRBV12-4,NA,13,TGTGCCAGCAGTTTAACACAGGGAGAAAAACTGTTTTTT,CASSLTQGEKLFF
TRBD1,TRBJ1-5,TRBV19,NA,18,TGTGCCAGTAGTGCCCGGGACAGGGTCACTATAGGCAATCAGCCCCAGCATTTT,CASSARDRVTIGNQPQHF
NA,TRBJ2-6,TRBV24-1,NA,16,TGTGCCACCAGTGATCCTCGAGGCTCTGGGGCCAACGTCCTGACTTTC,CATSDPRGSGANVLTF
NA,TRBJ2-7,TRBV7-2,NA,12,TGTGCCAGCAGCTTAGTCAGGGGCGAGCAGTACTTC,CASSLVRGEQYF
TRBD2,TRBJ2-3,TRBV6-6,NA,12,TGTGCCAGCAGTTATAGCGGGAGTACGCAGTATTTT,CASSYSGSTQYF
NA,TRBJ1-2,TRBV6-5,NA,15,TGTGCCAGCAGGTCGACAGCTCAAGCTAACTATGGCTACACCTTC,CASRSTAQANYGYTF
TRBD1,TRBJ1-4,TRBV5-4,few,16,TGTGCCAGCAGCCCAGGCGGAGGACAGGGTAATGAAAAACTGTTTTTT,CASSPGGGQGNEKLFF
TRBD2,TRBJ2-2,TRBV29-1,once,14,TGCAGCGTTGAGACTAGCGGGTCCACCGGGGAGCTGTTTTTT,CSVETSGSTGELFF
TRBD1,TRBJ1-5,TRBV6-5,NA,14,TGTGCCAGCAGTCAGGGACAGGGTTATCAGCCCCAGCATTTT,CASSQGQGYQPQHF
NA,TRBJ2-3,TRBV14,NA,18,TGTGCCAGCAGCCAAGATCCCCCGGACAGTCCTCACGGAGATACGCAGTATTTT,CASSQDPPDSPHGDTQYF
NA,TRBJ1-2,TRBV30,NA,15,TGTGCCTGGAGTGTATGGAGGGAGCCTAACTATGGCTACACCTTC,CAWSVWREPNYGYTF
NA,TRBJ2-2,TRBV27,once,15,TGTGCCAGCAGCCAAAGCGGACTGAACACCGGGGAGCTGTTTTTT,CASSQSGLNTGELFF
NA,TRBJ1-2,TRBV3-1/TRBV3-2,NA,15,TGTGCCAGCAGCCAAGTGTCCACAGGGACCTATGGCTACACCTTC,CASSQVSTGTYGYTF
TRBD1,TRBJ2-7,TRBV6-6,NA,15,TGTGCCAGCAGTCGGGGACAGGGGTTTACCTACGAGCAGTACTTC,CASSRGQGFTYEQYF
NA,TRBJ1-5,TRBV2,NA,15,TGTGCCAGCAGTGAAGAATTAGCAGGGCATCAGCCCCAGCATTTT,CASSEELAGHQPQHF
TRBD2,TRBJ2-4,TRBV28,NA,14,TGTGCCAGCAGTTTACCTAGCGGGAGCAACATTCAGTACTTC,CASSLPSGSNIQYF
TRBD2,TRBJ2-7,TRBV6-5,NA,15,TGTGCCAGCAGTTTACTAGCGGGAGGCTCCTACGAGCAGTACTTC,CASSLLAGGSYEQYF
TRBD2,TRBJ2-7,TRBV7-9,NA,15,TGTGCCAGCGGAGGGGGGAGCGGGAGACTGTACGAGCAGTACTTC,CASGGGSGRLYEQYF
TRBD2,TRBJ2-2,TRBV5-1,NA,17,TGCGCCAGCAGCTTGGTGACTAGCGGGAGGAACACCGGGGAGCTGTTTTTT,CASSLVTSGRNTGELFF
TRBD2,TRBJ2-1,TRBV28,NA,14,TGTGCCAGCAGTTTGGCGGGAGGAAGGGATGAGCAGTTCTTC,CASSLAGGRDEQFF
NA,TRBJ2-6,TRBV11-2,once,15,TGTGCCAGCAGCCTAGGACACTCTGGGGCCAACGTCCTGACTTTC,CASSLGHSGANVLTF
NA,TRBJ2-1,TRBV5-1,once,15,TGCGCCAGCAGCTTGGATGTCAGGGATTCAGGGGAGCAGTTCTTC,CASSLDVRDSGEQFF
NA,TRBJ2-5,TRBV10-2,NA,14,TGCGCCAGCAGTCTCCAGGGGTGGGAGGAGACCCAGTACTTC,CASSLQGWEETQYF
TRBD2,TRBJ2-1,TRBV28,NA,14,TGTGCCAGCTTAGCGGGAGGGGGTCACAATGAGCAGTTCTTC,CASLAGGGHNEQFF
NA,TRBJ2-1,TRBV23-1,once,14,TGCGCCAGCAGTCAAAGGCTATCGGGGAATGAGCAGTTCTTC,CASSQRLSGNEQFF
NA,TRBJ2-1,TRBV24-1,NA,14,TGTGCCACCAGTGTCAATGGGGCGGTAAATGAGCAGTTCTTC,CATSVNGAVNEQFF
NA,TRBJ1-1,TRBV11-2,NA,13,TGTGCCAGCAGTCGACAGCCCAACACTGAAGCTTTCTTT,CASSRQPNTEAFF
NA,TRBJ2-7,TRBV12-2,NA,15,TGTGCAAGTCGCTCCTGGGACAGGACTTCCTACGAGCAGTACTTC,CASRSWDRTSYEQYF
NA,TRBJ2-7,TRBV6-5,NA,13,TGTGCCAGCAGTAAGGGGCTCGCCTACGAGCAGTACTTC,CASSKGLAYEQYF
TRBD1,TRBJ2-7,TRBV6-2/TRBV6-3,NA,15,TGTGCCAGCAGTGGGGGGACAGGGGGATCCTACGAGCAGTACTTC,CASSGGTGGSYEQYF
TRBD1,TRBJ1-1,TRBV29-1,NA,15,TGCAGCGGGATGGGACAGGGGTTAATGAACACTGAAGCTTTCTTT,CSGMGQGLMNTEAFF
TRBD2,TRBJ2-1,TRBV29-1,NA,16,TGCAGCGTTGAAGAGTTCATACTAGCGGGATCCAATGAGCAGTTCTTC,CSVEEFILAGSNEQFF
NA,TRBJ2-7,TRBV7-2,NA,14,TGTGCCAGCAGCCCCCCGGGTGGCTCCTACGAGCAGTACTTC,CASSPPGGSYEQYF
NA,TRBJ1-1,TRBV28,NA,16,TGTGCCAGCAGTTTAAGGGACGGGAGGGGAAACACTGAAGCTTTCTTT,CASSLRDGRGNTEAFF
NA,TRBJ2-1,TRBV28,NA,15,TGTGCCAGCAGTACCCGTGGGCTAGGCGGGAATGAGCAGTTCTTC,CASSTRGLGGNEQFF
NA,TRBJ2-7,TRBV10-1,NA,11,TGCGCCAGCAGTCCAGGGGTCGAGCAGTACTTC,CASSPGVEQYF
TRBD2,TRBJ2-7,TRBV28,many,15,TGTGCCAGCAGCCCCGGGGTGGTAGCGGGACACGAGCAGTACTTC,CASSPGVVAGHEQYF
TRBD2,TRBJ2-7,TRBV18,NA,17,TGTGCCAGCTCACCGGGACTAGCGGGAGCCCTACTCTACGAGCAGTACTTC,CASSPGLAGALLYEQYF
TRBD2,TRBJ2-3,TRBV5-1,NA,16,TGCGCCAGCAGCTCCCTAACTAGCGGGGCGGCAGATACGCAGTATTTT,CASSSLTSGAADTQYF
NA,TRBJ1-2,TRBV6-1,few,12,TGTGCCAGCAGCCCGTCGAGGGATGGCTACACCTTC,CASSPSRDGYTF
NA,TRBJ1-4,TRBV19,NA,15,TGTGCCAGTAGTCCCCCGGGGGATCCGATAGGAAAACTGTTTTTT,CASSPPGDPIGKLFF
NA,TRBJ2-5,TRBV3-1/TRBV3-2,NA,15,TGTGCCAGCAGCCATCCTTTAGAGGACCAAGAGACCCAGTACTTC,CASSHPLEDQETQYF
TRBD1,TRBJ1-5,TRBV5-8,NA,17,TGTGCCAGCAGCCTGGGACAGGGGGTAATAAGCAATCAGCCCCAGCATTTT,CASSLGQGVISNQPQHF
NA,TRBJ2-2,TRBV7-6,NA,16,TGTGCCAGCGTCCCGGAGAGCAGGGCACACACCGGGGAGCTGTTTTTT,CASVPESRAHTGELFF
NA,TRBJ2-2,TRBV27,NA,16,TGTGCCAGCAGAAGTTATCCGACAATGAACACCGGGGAGCTGTTTTTT,CASRSYPTMNTGELFF
NA,TRBJ2-2,TRBV7-2,NA,17,TGTGCCAGCAGCCCTACCGTCTTTGGGGCTAACACCGGGGAGCTGTTTTTT,CASSPTVFGANTGELFF
TRBD2,TRBJ2-7,TRBV27,NA,14,TGTGCCAGCAGCCCGACTAGCGGGGGATACGAGCAGTACTTC,CASSPTSGGYEQYF
TRBD2,TRBJ2-1,TRBV27,NA,16,TGTGCCAGCAGTCCCTGGACTAGCGGGACCCACAATGAGCAGTTCTTC,CASSPWTSGTHNEQFF
TRBD2,TRBJ2-1,TRBV10-3,NA,15,TGTGCCATCAGCCCAAGACTAGCGGGCAAAAATGAGCAGTTCTTC,CAISPRLAGKNEQFF
NA,TRBJ1-1,TRBV15,NA,15,TGTGCCACCAGCAGGTGGGGCAGCTCTAACACTGAAGCTTTCTTT,CATSRWGSSNTEAFF
TRBD1,TRBJ2-6,TRBV6-5,NA,14,TGTGCCATTACAGGGGAGTCTGGGGCCAACGTCCTGACTTTC,CAITGESGANVLTF
NA,TRBJ2-7,TRBV4-1,NA,15,TGCGCCAGCAGCCTAGGGGACGGGAGCTCCTACGAGCAGTACTTC,CASSLGDGSSYEQYF
TRBD1,TRBJ2-6,TRBV4-1,NA,19,TGCGCCAGCAGCCAGCCCGGGACAGGGGTTTTTTTTGGGGCCAACGTCCTGACTTTC,CASSQPGTGVFFGANVLTF
NA,TRBJ1-2,TRBV18,NA,15,TGTGCCAGCTCACCGGGACGGGAGGGTTCCTATGGCTACACCTTC,CASSPGREGSYGYTF